This TCR beta chain was recovered during a study of T cells in localized non-small cell lung cancer. Study results and caveats: In adjacent lung, a median approximately 60 of the top 100 tumor clones were found. The study found T cell clonality highest in uninvolved adjacent lung, above tumor.

This CDR3 spans 14 amino acids. Per the germline V gene, CDR1 is MNHNS and CDR2 is SASEGT. The V segment lost 6 bases and the J segment 2 bases; nucleotides outside the gene matches: 3. Produced via immunoSEQ multiplex PCR; TCRdb's table is partial and in-frame only. The data contain 9,400 or so clones, roughly nine tenths of them singletons. Turning to this clone: The target antigen is unknown.

This TCR came from a female donor of 60 years or more with stage II squamous cell lung carcinoma. Sequencing used peripheral blood, obtained before any cancer treatment. This chain joins TRBV6-1 and TRBJ2-1, with TRBD2 identical over 8 bases. The chain's CDR3 is CASSLAGTYNEQFF. As DNA, the CDR3 is TGTGCCAGCAGCTTAGCGGGAACCTACAATGAGCAGTTCTTC.